The sequence of this T cell receptor (beta chain) was determined in a study of blood T cells in healthy people across ages. Study findings and constraints: Among T cells, TCR beta diversity per million cells dropped roughly linearly as age rose. Considered underestimates were the diversity estimates obtained from one million T cells. Across samples, TCR beta diversity tracked strongly with naive T cell percentage.

In its sample, this clonotype was seen a few times. Its antigen is as yet unknown. Alongside a J-beta primer mix, a sample-barcoded 5' primer served in a second PCR lasting about 7 to 11 cycles. In TCRdb, the 5' RACE reads were re-called with MiXCR into one record per CDR3 protein. The repertoire holds about 570,000 distinct CDR3 sequences, with 27% as singletons. This CDR3 contains 14 residues. The ends were cut back, 6 bases at V and 0 bases at J, with 15 bases in the middle. Germline CDR1 DFQATT, CDR2 SNEGSKA (reference sequence). The amount of total RNA extracted per sample was at least 6 micrograms.

Sequencing was done on a sample of blood. The chain recombines TRBV20-1 with TRBJ2-7; maybe TRBD2 (6 bases). The TCR comes from a woman aged 70-85 years in good health. CDR3: CSARSRGSSYEQYF. Here the CDR3 DNA reads TGCAGTGCCCGCTCCCGGGGGAGCTCCTACGAGCAGTACTTC.